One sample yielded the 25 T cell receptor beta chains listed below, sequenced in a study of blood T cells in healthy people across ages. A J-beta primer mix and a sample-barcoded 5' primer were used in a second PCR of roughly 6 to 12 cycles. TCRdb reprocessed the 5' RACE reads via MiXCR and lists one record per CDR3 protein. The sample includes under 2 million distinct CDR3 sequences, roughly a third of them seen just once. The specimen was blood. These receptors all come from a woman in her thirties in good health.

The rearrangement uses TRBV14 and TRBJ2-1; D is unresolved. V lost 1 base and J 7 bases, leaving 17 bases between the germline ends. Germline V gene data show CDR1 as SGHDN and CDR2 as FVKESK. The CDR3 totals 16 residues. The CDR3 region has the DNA TGTGCCAGCAGCCAAGTAAGAAACAACTGGGCAAATGAGCAGTTCTTC. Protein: CASSQVRNNWANEQFF.

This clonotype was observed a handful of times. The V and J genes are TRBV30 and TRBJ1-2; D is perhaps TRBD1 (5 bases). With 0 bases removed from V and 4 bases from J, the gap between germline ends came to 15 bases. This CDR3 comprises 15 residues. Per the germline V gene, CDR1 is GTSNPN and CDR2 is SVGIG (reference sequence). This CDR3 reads CAWSVGGQGIYGYTF. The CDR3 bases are TGTGCCTGGAGTGTTGGTGGTCAGGGAATCTATGGCTACACCTTC.

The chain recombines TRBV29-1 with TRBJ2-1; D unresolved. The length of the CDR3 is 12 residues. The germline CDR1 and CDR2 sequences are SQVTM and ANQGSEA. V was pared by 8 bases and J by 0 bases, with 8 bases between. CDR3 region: CSHRHSYNEQFF. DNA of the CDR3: TGCAGCCACCGGCACTCCTACAATGAGCAGTTCTTC.

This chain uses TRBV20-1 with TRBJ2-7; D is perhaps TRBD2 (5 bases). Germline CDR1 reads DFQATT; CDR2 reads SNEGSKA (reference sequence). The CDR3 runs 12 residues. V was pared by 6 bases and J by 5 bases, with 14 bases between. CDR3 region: CSARLLEDEQYF. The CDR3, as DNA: TGCAGTGCCAGACTTTTGGAGGACGAGCAGTACTTC.

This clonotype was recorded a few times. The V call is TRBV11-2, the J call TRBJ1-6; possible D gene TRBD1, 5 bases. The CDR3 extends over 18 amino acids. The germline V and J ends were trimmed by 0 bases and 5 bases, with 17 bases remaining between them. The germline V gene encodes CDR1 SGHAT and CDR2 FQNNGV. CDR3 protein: CASSLDRGPGFNNSPLHF. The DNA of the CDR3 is TGTGCCAGCAGCTTAGATCGGGGACCGGGGTTCAATAATTCACCCCTCCACTTT.

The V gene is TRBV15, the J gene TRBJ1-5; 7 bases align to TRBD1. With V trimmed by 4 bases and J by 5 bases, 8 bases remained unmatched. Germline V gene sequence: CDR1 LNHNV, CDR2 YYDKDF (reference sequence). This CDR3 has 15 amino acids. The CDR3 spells CATSNTQGHHQPQHF. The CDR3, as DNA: TGTGCCACCAGCAACACACAGGGGCACCATCAGCCCCAGCATTTT. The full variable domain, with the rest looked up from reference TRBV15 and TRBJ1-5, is DAMVIQNPRYQVTQFGKPVTLSCSQTLNHNVMYWYQQKSSQAPKLLFHYYDKDFNNEADTPDNFQSRRPNTSFCFLDIRSPGLGDTAMYLCATSNTQGHHQPQHFGDGTRLSIL.

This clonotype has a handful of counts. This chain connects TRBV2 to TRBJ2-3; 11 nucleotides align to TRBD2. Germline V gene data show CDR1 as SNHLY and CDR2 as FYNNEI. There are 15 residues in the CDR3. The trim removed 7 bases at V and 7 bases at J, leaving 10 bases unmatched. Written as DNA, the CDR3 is TGTGCCAGCACCGGCGATAGCGGGAGGGTATATACGCAGTATTTT. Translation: CASTGDSGRVYTQYF.

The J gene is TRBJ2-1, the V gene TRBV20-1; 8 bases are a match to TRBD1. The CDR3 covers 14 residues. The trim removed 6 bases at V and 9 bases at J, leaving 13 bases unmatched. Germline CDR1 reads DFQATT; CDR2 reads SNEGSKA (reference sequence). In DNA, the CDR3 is TGCAGTGCAGGGGAGGACAGGGTCGGGCTTGAGCAGTTCTTC. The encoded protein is CSAGEDRVGLEQFF.

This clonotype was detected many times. Written as DNA, the CDR3 is TGTGCCAGCAGCCAAGATCCAGCGGGGGGCTACAATGAGCAGTTCTTC. Its protein product is CASSQDPAGGYNEQFF. The rearrangement links TRBV4-2 to TRBJ2-1; TRBD2 aligns across 9 bases. Germline CDR1 LGHNA, CDR2 YNFKEQ. The CDR3 contains 16 residues. Trimming removed 0 bases from V and 3 bases from J; junction bases left unmatched: 3.

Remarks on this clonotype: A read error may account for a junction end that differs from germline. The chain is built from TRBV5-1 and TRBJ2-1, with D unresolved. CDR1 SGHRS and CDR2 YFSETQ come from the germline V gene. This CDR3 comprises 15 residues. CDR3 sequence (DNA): TGCGCCAGCAGCGGGAAGGAATTCTCCTACAATGAGCAGGTCTTC. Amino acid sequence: CASSGKEFSYNEQVF.

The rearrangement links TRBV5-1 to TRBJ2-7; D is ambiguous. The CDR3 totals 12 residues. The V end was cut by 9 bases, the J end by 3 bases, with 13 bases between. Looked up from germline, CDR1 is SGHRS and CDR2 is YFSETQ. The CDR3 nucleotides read TGCGCCACTCCCATCCCTCTCTACGAGCAGTACTTC. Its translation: CATPIPLYEQYF.

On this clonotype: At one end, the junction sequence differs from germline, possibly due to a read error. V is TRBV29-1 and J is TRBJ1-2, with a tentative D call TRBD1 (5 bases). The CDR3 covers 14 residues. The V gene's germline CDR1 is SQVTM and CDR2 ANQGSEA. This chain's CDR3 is CGVDQGEPAGGYTF. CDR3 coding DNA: TGCGGCGTTGACCAAGGGGAGCCTGCGGGTGGCTACACCTTC.

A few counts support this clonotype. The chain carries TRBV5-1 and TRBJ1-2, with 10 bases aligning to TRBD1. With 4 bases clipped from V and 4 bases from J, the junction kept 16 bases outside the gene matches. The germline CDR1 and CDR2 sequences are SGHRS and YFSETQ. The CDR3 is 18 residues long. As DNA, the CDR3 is TGCGCCAGCAGCCTGCTAAAAGGAACGGGACAGGGGATCTATGGCTACACCTTC. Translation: CASSLLKGTGQGIYGYTF. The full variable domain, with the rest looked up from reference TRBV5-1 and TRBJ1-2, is KAGVTQTPRYLIKTRGQQVTLSCSPISGHRSVSWYQQTPGQGLQFLFEYFSETQRNKGNFPGRFSGRQFSNSRSEMNVSTLELGDSALYLCASSLLKGTGQGIYGYTFGSGTRLTVV.

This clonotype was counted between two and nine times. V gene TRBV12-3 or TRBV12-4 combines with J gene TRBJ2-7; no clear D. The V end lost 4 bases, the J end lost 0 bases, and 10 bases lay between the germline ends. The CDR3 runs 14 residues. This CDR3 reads CASSWMGNSYEQYF. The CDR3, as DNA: TGTGCCAGCAGTTGGATGGGAAACTCCTACGAGCAGTACTTC.

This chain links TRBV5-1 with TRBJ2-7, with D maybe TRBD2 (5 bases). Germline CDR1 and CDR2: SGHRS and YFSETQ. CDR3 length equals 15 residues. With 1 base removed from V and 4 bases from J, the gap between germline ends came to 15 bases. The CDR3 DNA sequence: TGCGCCAGCAGCTTGCCGGGAACAGATACTTACGAGCAGTACTTC. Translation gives CASSLPGTDTYEQYF.

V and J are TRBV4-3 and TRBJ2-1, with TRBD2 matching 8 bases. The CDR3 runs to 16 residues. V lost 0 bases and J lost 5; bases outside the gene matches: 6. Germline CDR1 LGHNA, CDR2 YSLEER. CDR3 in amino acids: CASSQDGGGPNNEQFF. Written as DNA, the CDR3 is TGCGCCAGCAGCCAAGACGGGGGGGGGCCAAACAATGAGCAGTTCTTC.

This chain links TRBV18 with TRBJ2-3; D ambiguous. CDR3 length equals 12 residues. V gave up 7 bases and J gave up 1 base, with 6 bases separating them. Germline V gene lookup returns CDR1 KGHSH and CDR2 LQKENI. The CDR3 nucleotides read TGTGCCAGCTTCGCGGGCACAGATACGCAGTATTTT. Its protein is CASFAGTDTQYF.

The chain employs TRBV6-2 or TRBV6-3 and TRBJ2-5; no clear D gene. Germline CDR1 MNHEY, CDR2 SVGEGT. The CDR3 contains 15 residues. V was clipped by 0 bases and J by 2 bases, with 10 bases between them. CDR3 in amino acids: CASSYSGYNQETQYF. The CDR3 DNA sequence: TGTGCCAGCAGTTACTCGGGGTATAATCAAGAGACCCAGTACTTC.

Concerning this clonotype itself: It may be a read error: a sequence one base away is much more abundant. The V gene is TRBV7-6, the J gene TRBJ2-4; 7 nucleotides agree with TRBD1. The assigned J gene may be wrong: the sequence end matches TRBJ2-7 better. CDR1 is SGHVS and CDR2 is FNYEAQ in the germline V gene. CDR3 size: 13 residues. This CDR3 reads CAGSPTGFYEQYF. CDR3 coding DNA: TGTGCCGGCAGCCCGACAGGGTTTTACGAGCAGTACTTC.

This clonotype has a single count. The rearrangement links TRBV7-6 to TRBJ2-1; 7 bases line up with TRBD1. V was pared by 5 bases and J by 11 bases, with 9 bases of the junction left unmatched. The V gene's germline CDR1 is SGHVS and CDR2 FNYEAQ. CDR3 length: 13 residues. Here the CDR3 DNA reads TGTGCCAGCAGCGTAGACAGGGAAGATAAGCAGTTCTTC. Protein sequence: CASSVDREDKQFF. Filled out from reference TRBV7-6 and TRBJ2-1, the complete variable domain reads GAGVSQSPRYKVTKRGQDVALRCDPISGHVSLYWYRQALGQGPEFLTYFNYEAQQDKSGLPNDRFSAERPEGSISTLTIQRTEQRDSAMYRCASSVDREDKQFFGPGTRLTVL.

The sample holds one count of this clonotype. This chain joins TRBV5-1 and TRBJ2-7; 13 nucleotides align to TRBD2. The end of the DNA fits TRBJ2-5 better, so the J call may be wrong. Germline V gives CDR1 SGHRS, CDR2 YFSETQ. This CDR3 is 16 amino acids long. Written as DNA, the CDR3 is TGCGCCAGCAGCGGGGGACTAGCGGGAACACAAGAGACCCAGTACTTC. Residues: CASSGGLAGTQETQYF.

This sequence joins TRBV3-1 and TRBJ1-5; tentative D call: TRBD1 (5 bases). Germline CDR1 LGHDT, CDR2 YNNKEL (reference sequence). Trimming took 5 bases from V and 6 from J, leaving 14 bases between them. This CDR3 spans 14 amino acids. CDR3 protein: CASSAGDVGQPQHF. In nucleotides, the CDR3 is TGTGCCAGCAGCGCGGGGGACGTTGGTCAGCCCCAGCATTTT.

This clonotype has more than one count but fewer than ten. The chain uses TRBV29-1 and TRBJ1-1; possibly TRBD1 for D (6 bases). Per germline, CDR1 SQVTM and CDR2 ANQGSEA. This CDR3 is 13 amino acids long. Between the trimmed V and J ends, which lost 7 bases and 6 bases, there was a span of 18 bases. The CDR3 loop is CSAEMMGGSEAFF. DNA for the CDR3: TGCAGCGCCGAAATGATGGGGGGCTCTGAAGCTTTCTTT.

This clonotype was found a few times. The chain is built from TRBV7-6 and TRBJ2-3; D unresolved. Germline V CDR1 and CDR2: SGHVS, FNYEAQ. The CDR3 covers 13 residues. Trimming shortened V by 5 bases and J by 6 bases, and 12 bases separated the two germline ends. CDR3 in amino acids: CASSSQAGDTQYF. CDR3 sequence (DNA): TGTGCCAGCAGCAGCCAGGCTGGGGATACGCAGTATTTT.

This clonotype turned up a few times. CDR3 nucleotides: TGCAGTGGGTCTTTGACGACAGAGGCCCATGAGCAGTTCTTC. Translated: CSGSLTTEAHEQFF. The chain uses TRBV20-1 and TRBJ2-1; a weak D match, TRBD1 (5 bases). CDR3 length: 14 residues. The V gene lost 7 bases and the J gene lost 8 bases, with 21 bases spanning the gap. Germline values: CDR1 DFQATT, CDR2 SNEGSKA (reference sequence).